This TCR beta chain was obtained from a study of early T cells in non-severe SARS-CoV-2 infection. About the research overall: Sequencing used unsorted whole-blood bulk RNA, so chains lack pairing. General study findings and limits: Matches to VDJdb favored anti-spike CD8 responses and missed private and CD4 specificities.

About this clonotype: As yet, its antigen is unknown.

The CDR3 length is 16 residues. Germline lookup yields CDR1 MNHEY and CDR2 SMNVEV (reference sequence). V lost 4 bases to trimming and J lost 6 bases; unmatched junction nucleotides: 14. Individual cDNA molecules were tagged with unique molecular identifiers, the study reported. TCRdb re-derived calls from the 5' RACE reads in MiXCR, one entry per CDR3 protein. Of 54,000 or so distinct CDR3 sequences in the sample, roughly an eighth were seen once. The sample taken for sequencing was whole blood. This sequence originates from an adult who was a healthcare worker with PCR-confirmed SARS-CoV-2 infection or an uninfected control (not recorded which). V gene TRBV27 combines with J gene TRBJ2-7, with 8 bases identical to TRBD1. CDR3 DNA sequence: TGTGCCAGCAGTTCCCCAGGTCCAACAGGGACAGGCGAGCAGTACTTC. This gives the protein CASSSPGPTGTGEQYF.